The 12 T cell receptor beta chains given below trace back to one sample, sequenced in a study of chemoradiotherapy in HPV16-positive cancers. Assay used: immunoSEQ multiplex PCR; TCRdb lists only in-frame clones, some missing. The table lists over 30,000 clones, around 77% of them singletons, with 3% to 4% in the top ten. The starting material was blood, obtained from a patient who underwent chemoradiotherapy. These receptors all come from a human donor with HPV-associated anogenital cancer.

V and J are TRBV18 and TRBJ1-2; a weak D match, TRBD1 (6 bases). V was pared by 0 bases and J by 7 bases, with 18 bases between. The CDR3 sequence is 16 residues long. CDR1 KGHSH and CDR2 LQKENI come from the germline V gene. CDR3 coding DNA: TGTGCCAGCTCACCACCGAACGTAGGACAGAATAGTGGCTACACCTTC. Its translation is CASSPPNVGQNSGYTF.

This clone has a handful of counts. V gene TRBV14 combines with J gene TRBJ1-6; D uncertain. Trimming pared 1 base from V and 10 bases from J, leaving 14 bases between. Germline V gene sequence: CDR1 SGHDN, CDR2 FVKESK. The CDR3 sequence is 15 residues long. CDR3 DNA sequence: TGTGCCAGCAGCCAAGGTCTCCTTATCGGATCACCCCTCCACTTT. It is translated as CASSQGLLIGSPLHF.

The chain carries TRBV29-1 and TRBJ1-1, with D maybe TRBD1 (5 bases). Germline V gene sequence: CDR1 SQVTM, CDR2 ANQGSEA. Between the trimmed V and J ends, which lost 7 bases and 4 bases, there was a span of 19 bases. The CDR3 contains 14 residues. The DNA of the CDR3 is TGCAGCGCTATGACCAGGGCCAGTAGCACTGAAGCTTTCTTT. Translating it yields CSAMTRASSTEAFF.

The chain recombines TRBV19 with TRBJ2-2; tentatively, D is TRBD1 or TRBD2 (6 bases each). In germline, CDR1 is LNHDA, CDR2 SQIVND (reference sequence). With 10 bases removed from V and 6 bases from J, the gap between germline ends came to 21 bases. This CDR3 is built from 15 residues. The CDR3 region is CATLGGVGAAGELFF. In DNA form, the CDR3 reads TGTGCCACCCTAGGAGGGGTGGGGGCGGCCGGGGAGCTGTTTTTT. Variable domain in full (rest from reference TRBV19 and TRBJ2-2): DGGITQSPKYLFRKEGQNVTLSCEQNLNHDAMYWYRQDPGQGLRLIYYSQIVNDFQKGDIAEGYSVSREKKESFPLTVTSAQKNPTAFYLCATLGGVGAAGELFFGEGSRLTVL.

The chain joins TRBV7-9 to TRBJ1-6, with D possibly being TRBD1 (5 bases). The CDR3 sequence is 13 residues long. Trimming cost V 1 base and J 7 bases, with 5 bases left between them. Germline CDR1 reads SEHNR; CDR2 reads FQNEAQ (reference sequence). CDR3 residues: CASSLGGNSPLHF. The CDR3 DNA is TGTGCCAGCAGCTTAGGGGGCAATTCACCCCTCCACTTT.

The V and J genes are TRBV6-5 and TRBJ1-5, with D unresolved. V was clipped by 4 bases and J by 6 bases, with 1 base between them. The germline CDR1 and CDR2 sequences are MNHEY and SVGAGI. CDR3 length: 10 amino acids. CDR3 in DNA: TGTGCCAGCAGTTTTCAGCCCCAGCATTTT. Amino acid sequence: CASSFQPQHF.

This chain joins TRBV4-3 and TRBJ2-4; 8 positions match TRBD2. The length of the CDR3 is 15 residues. Germline V gives CDR1 LGHNA, CDR2 YSLEER. Losses at the gene ends were 0 bases for V and 8 bases for J; bases not matched to a gene: 6. CDR3 loop: CASSQDVGGAYIQYF. The DNA of the CDR3 is TGCGCCAGCAGCCAAGATGTCGGGGGGGCCTACATTCAGTACTTC.

This clone appeared once. The V call is TRBV11-2, the J call TRBJ1-1; a weak D match, TRBD1 (5 bases). Germline V gene data show CDR1 as SGHAT and CDR2 as FQNNGV. The CDR3 has 13 residues. V was trimmed by 6 bases and J by 7 bases, leaving 15 bases between them. The DNA for the CDR3 is TGTGCCAGCAGTCCTCTCGGGGGGGTTGAAGCTTTCTTT. The encoded protein is CASSPLGGVEAFF. The variable domain in full, completed from reference TRBV11-2 and TRBJ1-1, reads EAGVAQSPRYKIIEKRQSVAFWCNPISGHATLYWYQQILGQGPKLLIQFQNNGVVDDSQLPKDRFSAERLKGVDSTLKIQPAKLEDSAVYLCASSPLGGVEAFFGQGTRLTVV.

The V call is TRBV5-1, the J call TRBJ2-6; weak D call: TRBD1 (6 bases). Germline CDR1 and CDR2: SGHRS and YFSETQ. Trimming cost V 4 bases and J 0 bases, with 8 bases left between them. This CDR3 spans 15 amino acids. The CDR3 here is CASSGTSSGANVLTF. CDR3 sequence (DNA): TGCGCCAGCAGCGGGACAAGCTCTGGGGCCAACGTCCTGACTTTC.

This clone occurred a few times. The chain has TRBV6-8 and TRBJ1-1; possibly TRBD1 for D (5 bases). CDR3 length: 14 amino acids. The germline gives CDR1 MNHGY, CDR2 SAAAGT. The germline V and J ends were trimmed by 5 bases and 1 base, with 11 bases remaining between them. The CDR3 spells CASSAQVPNTEAFF. CDR3 nucleotides: TGTGCCAGCAGTGCACAGGTCCCGAACACTGAAGCTTTCTTT.

This chain uses TRBV11-2 with TRBJ2-2; D gene uncertain. V lost 1 base to trimming and J lost 6 bases, with 0 bases between them. The CDR3 covers 11 residues. CDR1 and CDR2 from the germline V gene are SGHAT and FQNNGV. As DNA, the CDR3 is TGTGCCAGCAGCTTAGCCGGGGAGCTGTTTTTT. Translation: CASSLAGELFF. The full variable domain, its missing parts supplied by reference TRBV11-2 and TRBJ2-2, is EAGVAQSPRYKIIEKRQSVAFWCNPISGHATLYWYQQILGQGPKLLIQFQNNGVVDDSQLPKDRFSAERLKGVDSTLKIQPAKLEDSAVYLCASSLAGELFFGEGSRLTVL.

Written as DNA, the CDR3 is TGTGCCAGCAGTTACGGGCAGGGGACGGGAGGAAACACCATATATTTT. This translates into CASSYGQGTGGNTIYF. The chain couples TRBV6-5 to TRBJ1-3; perhaps TRBD1 as D (6 bases). CDR1 is MNHEY and CDR2 is SVGAGI in the germline V gene. V dropped 2 bases and J dropped 4 bases, with 15 bases sitting between them. The CDR3 is 16 residues long.